Below, one TCR beta chain is given with its context. Antigen specificity is unknown. Profiled with immunoSEQ multiplex PCR; TCRdb holds only in-frame clones, not every one. The table records about 110,000 clones, approximately 94% of them present only once. CDR3 length: 16 amino acids. The trim removed 10 bases at V and 0 bases at J, leaving 14 bases unmatched. Germline assignment: CDR1 MNHEY and CDR2 SMNVEV (reference sequence). This sample is part of a study of cytomegalovirus exposure and HLA in healthy donors. General observations from the study: Rarity marked most TCR sequences, yet some public TCRs occurred in many donors.

This chain uses TRBV27 with TRBJ2-7; 8 nucleotides agree with TRBD2. The sequence derives from a young woman in good health and CMV-seronegative. Sequencing was done on a sample of PBMCs. The CDR3 spells CATLGLVAGGSYEQYF. As DNA, the CDR3 is TGTGCCACCCTTGGGTTGGTGGCGGGGGGCTCCTACGAGCAGTACTTC.